Below, 23 T cell receptor beta chains from the same sample are listed, as sequenced in a study of OX40 agonist ivuxolimab in advanced cancers. TCRdb keeps only in-frame clones here, not all; method: immunoSEQ multiplex PCR. The table has 65,000 to 70,000 clones, 82% seen once; the top ten hold approximately 0.38%. Material: CD4+ or CD8+ T cells sorted from blood, obtained in a trial of the OX40 agonist ivuxolimab. These receptors were obtained from an adult with an advanced solid tumor such as melanoma, head and neck, liver or kidney cancer.

The rearrangement joins TRBV19 to TRBJ2-7; the D is unclear. Trimming left V 5 bases short and J 0 bases short, with 11 bases between. The CDR3 is 14 amino acids. Germline V gene data show CDR1 as LNHDA and CDR2 as SQIVND (reference sequence). CDR3 residues: CASSLARSSYEQYV. The DNA for the CDR3 is TGTGCCAGTAGTTTGGCCAGGAGCTCCTACGAGCAGTACGTC.

The genes are TRBV4-3 and TRBJ2-1, with D unclear. CDR3 size: 16 residues. Trimming removed 0 bases at V and 6 bases at J, with 15 bases between. CDR1 and CDR2 from the germline V gene are LGHNA and YSLEER. The CDR3 here is CASSQEGLGGGNEQFF. CDR3 coding DNA: TGCGCCAGCAGCCAAGAAGGGCTAGGTGGTGGCAATGAGCAGTTCTTC.

The chain joins TRBV5-1 to TRBJ2-3; 7 bases map to TRBD1. V was clipped by 4 bases and J by 12 bases; unmatched bases: 11. CDR3 length equals 13 residues. CDR1 and CDR2 (germline): SGHRS, YFSETQ. The CDR3 DNA is TGCGCCAGCAGCGAGCCAGGGGGAAACGCTCAGTATTTT. Amino acids: CASSEPGGNAQYF.

The gene calls are TRBV10-1 and TRBJ2-1, with no clear D. The CDR3 has 17 amino acids. Trimming removed 0 bases at V and 2 bases at J, with 14 bases between. The germline gives CDR1 WNHNN, CDR2 SYGVQD (reference sequence). The CDR3 here is CASSESKLSYPYNEQFF. The DNA of the CDR3 is TGCGCCAGCAGTGAGTCGAAACTCTCTTATCCCTACAATGAGCAGTTCTTC.

The rearrangement uses TRBV5-5 and TRBJ1-5; TRBD1 might be the D (6 bases). The germline V gene encodes CDR1 SGHKS and CDR2 YYEKEE (reference sequence). The CDR3 length is 14 residues. V was clipped by 2 bases and J by 4 bases, with 10 bases between them. The CDR3 protein is CASSFFTGNQPQHF. The CDR3 bases are TGTGCCAGCAGCTTTTTTACAGGGAATCAGCCCCAGCATTTT.

The rearrangement uses TRBV7-7 and TRBJ2-1; possibly TRBD2 for D (5 bases). There are 13 residues in the CDR3. Germline V CDR1 and CDR2: SSHAT, FNYEAQ (reference sequence). Trimming removed 0 bases from V and 9 bases from J, with 9 bases in between. The CDR3 DNA is TGTGCCAGCAGCTTAGCGGGAGCTAGTGAGCAGTTCTTC. It is translated as CASSLAGASEQFF.

The table lists this clone with a count of one. This chain joins TRBV5-1 and TRBJ2-5, with D perhaps given as TRBD1 or TRBD2 (5 bases each). Per germline, CDR1 SGHRS and CDR2 YFSETQ. This CDR3 is 15 amino acids long. V was pared by 4 bases and J by 0 bases, with 13 bases between. The CDR3 reads CASSTGTLYQETQYF. DNA for the CDR3: TGCGCCAGCAGCACCGGGACCCTGTACCAAGAGACCCAGTACTTC.

This clone was seen a single time. The chain carries TRBV29-1 and TRBJ1-1, with TRBD1 matching over 7 bases. The junction had 1 base not matched to a gene; V was cut back by 5 bases and J by 1 base. This CDR3 is built from 12 residues. Germline V gene lookup returns CDR1 SQVTM and CDR2 ANQGSEA. CDR3 sequence reads: CSVRTGNTEAFF. CDR3 nucleotide sequence: TGCAGCGTTCGGACAGGGAACACTGAAGCTTTCTTT.

The chain combines TRBV6-5 with TRBJ1-5; D is possibly TRBD1 (6 bases). V was clipped by 6 bases and J by 5 bases, with 11 bases between them. CDR1 is MNHEY, CDR2 SVGAGI, per germline. The CDR3 has 13 residues. In nucleotides, the CDR3 is TGTGCCAGCAGAAACACAGGGCATCAGCCCCAGCATTTT. Amino acid sequence: CASRNTGHQPQHF.

V gene TRBV7-2 combines with J gene TRBJ1-6; D unclear. Trimming cost V 0 bases and J 10 bases, with 7 bases left between them. This CDR3 comprises 13 residues. CDR1 is SGHTA and CDR2 is FQGNSA in the germline V gene. This chain's CDR3 is CASSLARRSPLHF. In DNA form, the CDR3 reads TGTGCCAGCAGCTTAGCGCGGAGGTCACCCCTCCACTTT.

This clone has only one observation. J is TRBJ2-7 and V is TRBV30, with 10 bases matching TRBD1. The V segment lost 8 bases and the J segment 0 bases; nucleotides outside the gene matches: 4. The CDR3 is made up of 13 amino acids. Germline loops: CDR1 GTSNPN, CDR2 SVGIG (reference sequence). The CDR3: CAGDRGGSYEQYF. The DNA of the CDR3 is TGTGCCGGGGACAGGGGAGGCTCCTACGAGCAGTACTTC.

The chain recombines TRBV9 with TRBJ2-7, with D maybe TRBD2 (6 bases). Germline V gene lookup returns CDR1 SGDLS and CDR2 YYNGEE. V dropped 1 base and J dropped 3 bases, with 14 bases sitting between them. There are 15 residues in the CDR3. DNA of the CDR3: TGTGCCAGCAGCGTAAATCCCGGGACTGTCTACGAGCAGTACTTC. Amino acids: CASSVNPGTVYEQYF. The entire variable domain, with the rest obtained from reference TRBV9 and TRBJ2-7, is as follows: DSGVTQTPKHLITATGQRVTLRCSPRSGDLSVYWYQQSLDQGLQFLIQYYNGEERAKGNILERFSAQQFPDLHSELNLSSLELGDSALYFCASSVNPGTVYEQYFGPGTRLTVT.

The chain recombines TRBV19 with TRBJ2-5; 8 bases agree with TRBD2. Germline loops: CDR1 LNHDA, CDR2 SQIVND (reference sequence). This CDR3 has 16 amino acids. V was clipped by 3 bases and J by 2 bases; unmatched bases: 8. CDR3 region: CASSIGLSGRQETQYF. The CDR3 DNA reads TGTGCCAGTAGTATCGGCTTAAGCGGGAGACAAGAGACCCAGTACTTC.

The chain couples TRBV5-1 to TRBJ2-5; 11 bases are shared with TRBD2. Per germline, CDR1 SGHRS and CDR2 YFSETQ. The CDR3 loop spans 16 amino acids. V dropped 4 bases and J dropped 5; count of bases not matched to a gene: 10. The CDR3 is CASSLESSGGAETQYF. The CDR3 DNA is TGCGCCAGCAGCCTTGAAAGTAGCGGGGGGGCGGAGACCCAGTACTTC.

The chain links TRBV6-1 to TRBJ2-7; TRBD1 matches at 8 bases. Germline assignment: CDR1 MNHNS and CDR2 SASEGT. The V and J ends lost 4 bases and 6 bases, in that order; junction bases with no gene match: 8. This CDR3 region has 14 residues. CDR3 amino acids: CASSARQGLSEQYV. The CDR3 nucleotides are TGTGCCAGCAGTGCGAGACAGGGGCTCTCCGAGCAGTACGTC.

The chain is built from TRBV6-6 and TRBJ1-2, with D tentatively TRBD1 (5 bases). This CDR3 spans 14 amino acids. Per germline, CDR1 MNHNY and CDR2 SVGAGI (reference sequence). DNA of the CDR3: TGTGCTTCGCGGGGGAGCGAATCAAACTATGGCTACACCTTC. It yields the protein CASRGSESNYGYTF.

The chain couples TRBV18 to TRBJ2-4; D is unclear. V was shortened by 4 bases and J by 0 bases, with 10 bases between the two germline ends. Germline lookup yields CDR1 KGHSH and CDR2 LQKENI. This CDR3 spans 15 amino acids. In DNA, the CDR3 is TGTGCCAGCTCACTATCAGGTTTAGCCAAAAACATTCAGTACTTC. Encoded protein: CASSLSGLAKNIQYF.

The chain carries TRBV4-2 and TRBJ2-1, with 7 bases fitting TRBD2. With 7 bases clipped from V and 4 bases from J, the junction kept 10 bases outside the gene matches. This CDR3 has 15 residues. The germline V gene encodes CDR1 LGHNA and CDR2 YNFKEQ. The DNA of the CDR3 is TGTGCCAGCACAGCGGGACTGGAAGCATACAATGAGCAGTTCTTC. It yields the protein CASTAGLEAYNEQFF.

The rearrangement uses TRBV30 and TRBJ2-1, with 9 bases identical to TRBD2. V lost 8 bases and J lost 4; bases outside the gene matches: 12. The CDR3 totals 15 residues. Germline loops: CDR1 GTSNPN, CDR2 SVGIG (reference sequence). CDR3: CAGRIWTSEYNEQFF. The CDR3 nucleotides read TGTGCCGGACGGATTTGGACTAGCGAATACAATGAGCAGTTCTTC.

This chain joins TRBV6-1 and TRBJ1-2; D perhaps matches TRBD1 (6 bases). The CDR3 covers 15 residues. The germline gives CDR1 MNHNS, CDR2 SASEGT. V dropped 1 base and J dropped 7 bases, with 16 bases sitting between them. CDR3 DNA sequence: TGTGCCAGCAGTGAAGGGGAGGGGGTGAGAGGTGGCTACACCTTC. Its protein product is CASSEGEGVRGGYTF.

This clone was seen more than once but under ten times. The chain links TRBV5-4 to TRBJ1-2; D is uncertain. With 4 bases removed from V and 2 bases from J, the gap between germline ends came to 6 bases. This CDR3 spans 12 amino acids. Germline CDR1 reads SGHNT; CDR2 reads YYREEE (reference sequence). The CDR3 region is CASSTINYGYTF. CDR3 coding DNA: TGTGCCAGCAGCACAATAAACTATGGCTACACCTTC.

This clone was seen a few times. The chain uses TRBV15 and TRBJ2-1; D may correspond to TRBD1 or TRBD2 (5 bases each). Trimming took off 0 bases at V and 0 bases at J, with 15 bases between the two ends. CDR1 and CDR2 (germline): LNHNV, YYDKDF (reference sequence). This CDR3 comprises 18 residues. This chain's CDR3 is CATSRDRGRGGSYNEQFF. The CDR3 nucleotides read TGTGCCACCAGCAGAGATAGAGGTCGTGGGGGCTCCTACAATGAGCAGTTCTTC.

The V call is TRBV9, the J call TRBJ2-5; 12 nucleotides match TRBD2. The germline gives CDR1 SGDLS, CDR2 YYNGEE. The ends lost 0 bases at V and 4 bases at J; junction bases unmatched: 1. This CDR3 spans 15 amino acids. This CDR3 reads CASSVELAGGETQYF. Written as DNA, the CDR3 is TGTGCCAGCAGCGTAGAACTAGCGGGAGGAGAGACCCAGTACTTC.